The 20 T cell receptor beta chains below come from one sample, sequenced in a study of cytomegalovirus exposure and HLA in healthy donors. The PCR ran on 60 Vbeta and 13 Jbeta primers. Measured with immunoSEQ multiplex PCR; TCRdb has only the in-frame clones, and not every one. Among approximately 170,000 clones listed, 80% to 90% were seen once. The sample was PBMCs. These receptor sequences come from a male donor in good health and CMV-seronegative.

V is TRBV5-1 and J is TRBJ1-2; D remains ambiguous. The ends were cut back, 4 bases at V and 2 bases at J, with 12 bases in the middle. The length of the CDR3 is 14 residues. Germline V gene sequence: CDR1 SGHRS, CDR2 YFSETQ. Here the CDR3 DNA reads TGCGCCAGCAGCCCCCAGGTCATCAACTATGGCTACACCTTC. Its translation is CASSPQVINYGYTF.

The chain is built from TRBV15 and TRBJ2-7, with D tentatively TRBD1 (5 bases). The CDR3 spans 14 residues. Trimming left V 5 bases short and J 1 base short, with 12 bases between. Per the germline V gene, CDR1 is LNHNV and CDR2 is YYDKDF (reference sequence). The CDR3 loop reads CATSSRPGSYEQYF. In nucleotides, the CDR3 is TGTGCCACCAGCTCGAGACCAGGGTCCTACGAGCAGTACTTC.

The chain uses TRBV18 and TRBJ1-1; 8 bases are a match to TRBD1. Germline loops: CDR1 KGHSH, CDR2 LQKENI. The length of the CDR3 is 13 residues. The V and J ends lost 4 bases and 7 bases, in that order; junction bases with no gene match: 5. In DNA form, the CDR3 reads TGTGCCAGCTCACTCGAGACAGGGGATGAAGCTTTCTTT. Its translation: CASSLETGDEAFF.

The chain is built from TRBV19 and TRBJ2-7; 8 bases line up with TRBD1. The V gene end was trimmed by 4 bases and the J gene end by 6 bases; junction bases not matched to a gene: 5. The germline V gene encodes CDR1 LNHDA and CDR2 SQIVND (reference sequence). The CDR3 loop spans 13 amino acids. CDR3 protein: CASSTTGAGEQYF. The CDR3 DNA is TGTGCCAGTAGTACGACAGGGGCTGGCGAGCAGTACTTC.

J is TRBJ1-3 and V is TRBV6-1; possible D gene TRBD1, 6 bases. The length of the CDR3 is 13 residues. The germline V gene encodes CDR1 MNHNS and CDR2 SASEGT. Trimming stripped 6 bases from V and 2 bases from J, with 8 bases between. This CDR3 reads CASRQGPGNTIYF. The CDR3 nucleotides read TGTGCCAGCAGACAGGGTCCTGGAAACACCATATATTTT.

The J gene is TRBJ2-6, the V gene TRBV6-4; D is ambiguous. The CDR3 loop spans 14 amino acids. V was clipped by 8 bases and J by 0 bases, with 8 bases between them. Per germline, CDR1 MRHNA and CDR2 SNTAGT. The CDR3 DNA reads TGTGCCAGCTCAGAGGCCTCTGGGGCCAACGTCCTGACTTTC. This sequence encodes CASSEASGANVLTF.

This clone showed up just once. The chain is built from TRBV19 and TRBJ2-2, with a possible D match to TRBD2 (6 bases). The CDR3 is 16 residues long. The germline gives CDR1 LNHDA, CDR2 SQIVND (reference sequence). Deletions cut 5 bases from V and 2 bases from J, with 15 bases between. The CDR3 spells CASSLSGLPNTGELFF. The DNA for the CDR3 is TGTGCCAGTAGTTTATCCGGACTACCAAACACCGGGGAGCTGTTTTTT. Looking up the rest from reference TRBV19 and TRBJ2-2 gives the full variable domain: DGGITQSPKYLFRKEGQNVTLSCEQNLNHDAMYWYRQDPGQGLRLIYYSQIVNDFQKGDIAEGYSVSREKKESFPLTVTSAQKNPTAFYLCASSLSGLPNTGELFFGEGSRLTVL.

This clone was observed a handful of times. The V gene is TRBV7-2, the J gene TRBJ1-2, with no clear D. V was cut by 0 bases and J by 7 bases, with 12 bases left in between. This CDR3 is 14 amino acids long. Germline V gene data show CDR1 as SGHTA and CDR2 as FQGNSA. The CDR3 is CASSLASSGSGYTF. The CDR3 bases are TGTGCCAGCAGCTTAGCTTCGTCGGGGAGTGGCTACACCTTC.

CDR3 sequence reads: CAWSVSAGGNQPQHF. The CDR3 region has the DNA TGTGCCTGGAGTGTTTCGGCAGGCGGCAATCAGCCCCAGCATTTT. The chain joins TRBV30 to TRBJ1-5; D is unclear. V was cut by 0 bases and J by 2 bases, with 11 bases left in between. The CDR3 totals 15 residues. Germline assignment: CDR1 GTSNPN and CDR2 SVGIG (reference sequence).

The chain joins TRBV28 to TRBJ1-5, with 8 positions matching TRBD1. Germline V CDR1 and CDR2: MDHEN, SYDVKM. This CDR3 comprises 15 residues. V lost 7 bases to trimming and J lost 6 bases; unmatched junction nucleotides: 11. In DNA, the CDR3 is TGTGCCAGCACCCTCCTCGGACAGGGCGGTCAGCCCCAGCATTTT. It specifies CASTLLGQGGQPQHF.

The chain joins TRBV4-3 to TRBJ2-3, with 10 bases fitting TRBD2. Germline CDR1 reads LGHNA; CDR2 reads YSLEER. The V segment lost 3 bases and the J segment 5 bases; nucleotides outside the gene matches: 11. The CDR3 loop spans 17 amino acids. The CDR3 reads CASSHLSGGLEEDTQYF. CDR3 nucleotides: TGCGCCAGCAGCCACCTTAGCGGGGGGCTTGAGGAAGATACGCAGTATTTT.

The rearrangement uses TRBV29-1 and TRBJ2-2; TRBD1 aligns across 8 bases. The V gene end was trimmed by 3 bases and the J gene end by 4 bases; junction bases not matched to a gene: 4. Germline values: CDR1 SQVTM, CDR2 ANQGSEA. The CDR3 is 14 residues long. CDR3 in amino acids: CSVEGTGVTGELFF. The DNA for the CDR3 is TGCAGCGTTGAGGGGACAGGCGTCACCGGGGAGCTGTTTTTT.

The rearrangement links TRBV6-1 to TRBJ2-1; TRBD2 might be the D (6 bases). The germline V and J ends were trimmed by 4 bases and 6 bases, with 16 bases remaining between them. CDR3 length: 15 amino acids. CDR1 and CDR2 (germline): MNHNS, SASEGT. Written as DNA, the CDR3 is TGTGCCAGCAGTGCTGGGGGGATAAGGTTCAATGAGCAGTTCTTC. Protein: CASSAGGIRFNEQFF.

The rearrangement links TRBV27 to TRBJ2-7; D is perhaps TRBD2 (6 bases). Trimming removed 6 bases at V and 7 bases at J, with 10 bases between. There are 11 residues in the CDR3. Germline CDR1 is MNHEY and CDR2 is SMNVEV (reference sequence). The CDR3: CASRGGWEQYF. The CDR3 DNA sequence: TGTGCCAGCAGGGGGGGTTGGGAGCAGTACTTC.

This rearrangement joins TRBV7-9 to TRBJ2-2; the D gene is possibly TRBD2 (5 bases). V lost 8 bases, J lost 3 bases, and 7 bases lay in between. Germline lookup yields CDR1 SEHNR and CDR2 FQNEAQ (reference sequence). The CDR3 sequence is 12 residues long. The CDR3 nucleotides are TGTGCCAGCGGAGGAGACACCGGGGAGCTGTTTTTT. It is translated as CASGGDTGELFF.

This chain connects TRBV28 to TRBJ1-2; D gene unclear. CDR1 is MDHEN and CDR2 is SYDVKM in the germline V gene. Trimming removed 3 bases from V and 8 bases from J, with 10 bases in between. The CDR3 length is 12 residues. CDR3 coding DNA: TGTGCCAGCAGTTTGCTTGCGGGGGGCTACACCTTC. Protein: CASSLLAGGYTF.

The rearrangement joins TRBV4-3 to TRBJ1-1; D might be TRBD1 (5 bases). The CDR3 runs 16 residues. V shed 5 bases and J shed 1 base, with 17 bases lying between them. Germline CDR1 reads LGHNA; CDR2 reads YSLEER. The CDR3 coding sequence is TGCGCCAGCAGCGCCTTCCCGGACACCAGGAACACTGAAGCTTTCTTT. Amino acid sequence: CASSAFPDTRNTEAFF.

As to this clone: The same CDR3 is also encoded by other DNA sequences in this sample. The rearrangement uses TRBV5-4 and TRBJ2-5; possibly TRBD1 for D (6 bases). The CDR3 extends over 13 amino acids. Trimming removed 1 base from V and 2 bases from J, with 6 bases in between. Looked up from germline, CDR1 is SGHNT and CDR2 is YYREEE (reference sequence). The CDR3: CASSLRGQETQYF. The CDR3 DNA follows: TGTGCCAGCAGCTTGAGGGGGCAAGAGACCCAGTACTTC.

This rearrangement joins TRBV20-1 to TRBJ1-1, with D unclear. Germline V gives CDR1 DFQATT, CDR2 SNEGSKA (reference sequence). The CDR3 spans 11 residues. The ends were cut back, 5 bases at V and 2 bases at J, with 6 bases in the middle. CDR3 residues: CSAPQNTEAFF. The CDR3 bases are TGCAGTGCTCCCCAAAACACTGAAGCTTTCTTT.

The V and J genes are TRBV30 and TRBJ2-7, with TRBD1 matching 9 bases. With V trimmed by 4 bases and J by 4 bases, 5 bases remained unmatched. In germline, CDR1 is GTSNPN, CDR2 SVGIG (reference sequence). The CDR3 spans 13 residues. CDR3 amino acids: CAWKDRGGYEQYF. In nucleotides, the CDR3 is TGTGCCTGGAAGGACAGGGGTGGGTACGAGCAGTACTTC.